These T cell receptor beta chains were read from a single sample in a study of T cell clones after liver transplantation. This table comes from immunoSEQ multiplex PCR, and its TCRdb copy is limited to in-frame clones, with some not included. The data show some 61,000 clones, with roughly 71% seen just once and about a tenth held by the top ten. Specimen: CD4+ T cells from blood, collected at the 22-month timepoint. These receptors came from a human patient who received a liver transplant. Certain T cells may be donor cells from the graft. Both conserved end residues are part of each CDR3. The D gene is left open where the match is weak. Size is omitted from some rows. Given values are once, few, many or a class for expanded clones.

-	TRBV5-4	TRBJ2-3	-	CASSLSQGADTQYF	TGTGCCAGCAGCTTGTCCCAGGGTGCAGATACGCAGTATTTT
-	TRBV7-9	TRBJ1-3	-	CASRSPLGSSGNTIYF	TGTGCCAGCAGATCGCCTCTTGGGAGCTCTGGAAACACCATATATTTT
-	TRBV19	TRBJ2-1	TRBD1	CASSAGTGAYNEQFF	TGTGCCAGTAGTGCCGGGACAGGGGCCTACAATGAGCAGTTCTTC
few	TRBV28	TRBJ1-4	-	CASSFHGGNEKLFF	TGTGCCAGCAGTTTTCACGGTGGGAATGAAAAACTGTTTTTT
-	TRBV10-3	TRBJ2-3	TRBD2	CAISRTSGGDTQYF	TGTGCCATCAGTAGGACTAGCGGGGGTGATACGCAGTATTTT
-	TRBV6-9	TRBJ2-6	-	CASSVNYLRQSRANVLTF	TGTGCCAGCAGTGTCAATTACTTACGACAAAGTCGGGCCAACGTCCTGACTTTC
-	TRBV11-3	TRBJ2-1	-	CASSLRPDNEQFF	TGTGCCAGCAGCTTACGACCTGACAATGAGCAGTTCTTC
few	TRBV7-2	TRBJ1-2	-	CASSLSSNYGYTF	TGTGCCAGCAGCTTATCATCTAACTATGGCTACACCTTC
-	TRBV30	TRBJ2-2	TRBD2	CAWSVPRGAGELFF	TGTGCCTGGAGTGTACCCCGGGGGGCCGGGGAGCTGTTTTTT
few	TRBV5-1	TRBJ2-7	TRBD1	CASSSRTGYEQYF	TGCGCCAGCAGCTCCAGGACAGGGTACGAGCAGTACTTC
-	TRBV7-9	TRBJ1-2	-	CASSLYGGNYGYTF	TGTGCCAGCAGCTTATATGGAGGAAACTATGGCTACACCTTC
-	TRBV7-3	TRBJ1-1	-	CASSSTPNTEAFF	TGTGCCAGCAGCTCGACACCCAACACTGAAGCTTTCTTT
many	TRBV6-6	TRBJ1-3	-	CASSYSAGGNTIYF	TGTGCCAGCAGTTACTCGGCAGGTGGAAACACCATATATTTT
-	TRBV6-5	TRBJ1-2	TRBD1	CASRITGGGGYTF	TGTGCCAGCAGGATAACAGGGGGCGGAGGCTACACCTTC
-	TRBV10-1	TRBJ1-1	TRBD1	CASKTGGAFF	TGCGCCAGCAAGACAGGGGGAGCTTTCTTT
-	TRBV6-1	TRBJ2-7	-	CASSEQMSSYEQYF	TGTGCCAGCAGTGAGCAGATGAGCTCCTACGAGCAGTACTTC
-	TRBV2	TRBJ1-4	-	CASGGTAATNEKLFF	TGTGCCAGCGGAGGGACGGCCGCAACTAATGAAAAACTGTTTTTT
-	TRBV28	TRBJ2-4	-	CASSPNLGVIVIQYF	TGTGCCAGCAGCCCTAACCTAGGTGTGATTGTCATTCAGTACTTC
-	TRBV7-2	TRBJ1-5	TRBD1	CASSYDRGSGQPQHF	TGTGCCAGCAGCTACGACAGGGGAAGCGGCCAGCCCCAGCATTTT
few	TRBV19	TRBJ1-5	-	CASTLPGNQPQHF	TGTGCCAGTACCCTTCCCGGCAATCAGCCCCAGCATTTT
-	TRBV9	TRBJ1-6	TRBD1	CASSGTGGMAYNSPLHF	TGTGCCAGCAGCGGTACAGGGGGCATGGCCTATAATTCACCCCTCCACTTT
few	TRBV6-5	TRBJ1-6	-	CASRSGGNNSPLHF	TGTGCCAGCAGGTCCGGGGGTAACAATTCACCCCTCCACTTT
-	TRBV11-3	TRBJ2-5	-	CASSLGGSAPFQETQYF	TGTGCCAGCAGCTTAGGGGGTTCGGCGCCCTTCCAAGAGACCCAGTACTTC
-	TRBV19	TRBJ2-1	TRBD1	CASSSYGTGGNEQFF	TGTGCCAGTAGTTCCTACGGGACAGGGGGCAATGAGCAGTTCTTC
-	TRBV19	TRBJ1-2	-	CASSIRAENPHYTF	TGTGCCAGTAGTATAAGGGCAGAAAACCCTCACTACACCTTC
-	TRBV6-5	TRBJ2-7	-	CASSLGAGRSYEQYF	TGTGCCAGCTCACTCGGGGCAGGGAGGTCCTACGAGCAGTACTTC
-	TRBV30	TRBJ1-5	-	CAWSTGGNQPQHF	TGTGCCTGGAGTACGGGGGGCAATCAGCCCCAGCATTTT
-	TRBV5-1	TRBJ2-7	TRBD1	CASSLGQGAQYEQYF	TGCGCCAGCAGCTTGGGGCAGGGGGCTCAATACGAGCAGTACTTC
-	TRBV5-1	TRBJ2-2	TRBD2	CASSSGLAGNTGELFF	TGCGCCAGCAGCTCTGGACTAGCGGGGAACACCGGGGAGCTGTTTTTT
-	TRBV28	TRBJ2-1	-	CASSLYRNKDEQFF	TGTGCCAGCAGTTTATACAGAAACAAGGATGAGCAGTTCTTC
-	TRBV29-1	TRBJ2-7	TRBD1	CSVALGTGAEQYF	TGCAGCGTAGCTCTCGGGACAGGGGCCGAGCAGTACTTC
-	TRBV5-8	TRBJ2-7	-	CASSRGSTYEQYF	TGTGCCAGCAGCAGGGGCAGTACCTACGAGCAGTACTTC
-	TRBV2	TRBJ2-7	TRBD1	CASTAGTATVEQYF	TGTGCCAGCACTGCCGGGACAGCTACTGTCGAGCAGTACTTC
-	TRBV27	TRBJ2-3	TRBD1	CASSFSTGTAVGTDTQYF	TGTGCCAGCAGTTTTTCCACCGGGACAGCGGTTGGCACAGATACGCAGTATTTT
-	TRBV7-6	TRBJ1-1	-	CASSTGQRRTEAFF	TGTGCCAGCAGCACCGGACAGCGGAGGACTGAAGCTTTCTTT
-	TRBV5-1	TRBJ2-2	TRBD1	CASSKDRAGTGELFF	TGCGCCAGCAGCAAGGACAGGGCGGGAACCGGGGAGCTGTTTTTT
-	TRBV21-1	TRBJ2-3	-	CASLNGDTQYF	TGTGCCAGCCTAAATGGAGATACGCAGTATTTT
-	TRBV6-1	TRBJ1-5	-	CASSVHQPQHF	TGTGCCAGCAGTGTTCATCAGCCCCAGCATTTT
-	TRBV6-1	TRBJ1-5	TRBD1	CAGYRGKNQPQHF	TGTGCCGGGTACAGGGGGAAAAATCAGCCCCAGCATTTT
once	TRBV6-4	TRBJ1-1	-	CASSDRGGTEAFF	TGTGCCAGCAGTGACAGGGGGGGCACTGAAGCTTTCTTT
once	TRBV5-8	TRBJ2-4	-	CASSLAGATYGVQSF	TGTGCCAGCAGCTTGGCGGGGGCCACCTACGGCGTTCAGTCCTTC
few	TRBV7-9	TRBJ2-2	-	CASSSQSTGELFF	TGTGCCAGCAGCTCCCAGTCCACCGGGGAGCTGTTTTTT
-	TRBV6-6	TRBJ2-7	-	CASSTSASLLRDEQYF	TGTGCCAGCAGTACTTCCGCCAGCCTCCTTAGGGACGAGCAGTACTTC
-	TRBV7-6	TRBJ1-3	-	CASSLAGRGGNTIYF	TGTGCCAGCAGCTTAGCCGGCAGAGGAGGAAACACCATATATTTT
-	TRBV10-3	TRBJ2-7	-	CASSYLRDQRLTYEQYF	TGTGCCAGCAGTTACTTGCGGGACCAGAGGCTTACCTACGAGCAGTACTTC
-	TRBV5-6	TRBJ2-7	TRBD1	CASSPDRGVGEQYF	TGTGCCAGCAGCCCGGACAGGGGCGTTGGGGAGCAGTACTTC
-	TRBV19	TRBJ1-2	-	CASSIKAGGIHLSGYTF	TGTGCCAGTAGTATAAAAGCCGGGGGGATTCATCTATCCGGCTACACCTTC
few	TRBV29-1	TRBJ2-2	TRBD2	CSVGVSGEAGELFF	TGCAGCGTTGGAGTTAGCGGGGAGGCCGGGGAGCTGTTTTTT
-	TRBV19	TRBJ1-5	-	CASRVRVEQPQHF	TGTGCCAGTAGGGTCAGGGTAGAACAGCCCCAGCATTTT
-	TRBV7-9	TRBJ1-4	TRBD1	CASSPAGGADEKLFF	TGTGCCAGCAGCCCCGCAGGGGGCGCGGATGAAAAACTGTTTTTT
-	TRBV7-9	TRBJ2-7	TRBD1	CASSLSGTGRYEQYF	TGTGCCAGCAGCTTATCCGGGACAGGTCGCTACGAGCAGTACTTC
-	TRBV11-1	TRBJ2-1	TRBD1	CASVLGSRTGPNEQFF	TGTGCCAGCGTCCTAGGATCTCGGACAGGTCCAAATGAGCAGTTCTTC
few	TRBV7-2	TRBJ1-2	-	CASSLRHGGYTF	TGTGCCAGCAGCTTAAGGCACGGGGGCTACACCTTC
-	TRBV7-8	TRBJ1-1	-	CASSLEVWESEAFF	TGTGCCAGCAGCTTAGAGGTTTGGGAGTCTGAAGCTTTCTTT
-	TRBV6-5	TRBJ1-1	-	CASGSNTEAFF	TGTGCCAGCGGGAGTAACACTGAAGCTTTCTTT
-	TRBV11-2	TRBJ2-7	-	CASSLADVAHKNEQYF	TGTGCCAGCAGCTTAGCCGACGTCGCCCACAAAAACGAGCAGTACTTC
-	TRBV10-2	TRBJ2-1	TRBD2	CASSESTRAGGRYNEQFF	TGCGCCAGCAGTGAGTCGACTAGAGCGGGGGGTAGGTACAATGAGCAGTTCTTC